Below are 30 T cell receptor beta chains sequenced from a single sample in a study of identical twins' blood T cells. TCRdb re-called the 5' RACE reads through MiXCR, storing one row per CDR3 protein. The table lists around 380,000 distinct CDR3 sequences, 25% to 35% of them singletons. Input material: PBMCs. The source is a woman aged 18 to 55 in good health.

This clonotype was counted only a few times. This chain connects TRBV6-5 to TRBJ2-5, with D unresolved. The CDR3 is made up of 12 amino acids. Per the germline V gene, CDR1 is MNHEY and CDR2 is SVGAGI. Trimming cost V 2 bases and J 1 base, with 2 bases left between them. The DNA for the CDR3 is TGTGCCAGCAGTTACGTCCAAGAGACCCAGTACTTC. This translates into CASSYVQETQYF.

Comment on this clonotype: The CDR3 ends on some other residue instead of the conserved phenylalanine or tryptophan, so this is likely a read error. The chain combines TRBV20-1 with TRBJ1-1; D is uncertain. Germline CDR1 DFQATT, CDR2 SNEGSKA (reference sequence). The germline V and J ends were trimmed by 6 bases and 4 bases, with 12 bases remaining between them. CDR3 length: 12 amino acids. The CDR3 coding sequence is TGCAGTGCCCAGATGTGGGGCACTGAAGCTTTCTCT. It yields the protein CSAQMWGTEAFS.

The chain links TRBV10-3 to TRBJ2-5; 8 bases match TRBD2. Germline V CDR1 and CDR2: ENHRY, SYGVKD. This CDR3 comprises 13 residues. V gave up 7 bases and J gave up 5 bases; unmatched junction bases: 6. The CDR3 region is CAITGGLAETQYF. The CDR3 coding sequence is TGTGCCATCACAGGAGGACTAGCCGAGACCCAGTACTTC.

The J gene is TRBJ1-2, the V gene TRBV12-3 or TRBV12-4; tentatively, D is TRBD1 (6 bases). The V and J ends lost 5 bases and 3 bases respectively, with 13 bases between them. This CDR3 is built from 14 residues. The CDR3 region has the DNA TGTGCCAGCAGTCTTCAGGGGTTGTACTATGGCTACACCTTC. Its translation: CASSLQGLYYGYTF.

The rearrangement links TRBV2 to TRBJ1-2, with 10 bases aligning to TRBD1. V was pared by 4 bases and J by 13 bases, with 3 bases of the junction left unmatched. This CDR3 spans 11 amino acids. The V gene's germline CDR1 is SNHLY and CDR2 FYNNEI. The DNA of the CDR3 is TGTGCCAGCAGTGGGGGACAGGGGTTCACCTTC. Residues: CASSGGQGFTF.

V and J are TRBV7-2 and TRBJ1-1; D is possibly TRBD1 (5 bases). The CDR3 length is 15 residues. Trimming removed 1 base at V and 1 base at J, with 10 bases between. Looked up from germline, CDR1 is SGHTA and CDR2 is FQGNSA. Here the CDR3 reads CASSLVHGGNTEAFF. The CDR3 nucleotides read TGTGCCAGCAGCTTAGTTCACGGGGGGAACACTGAAGCTTTCTTT.

On this clonotype: Given a much more abundant clone one base away, this may be a read error. V and J are TRBV7-9 and TRBJ1-2; a weak D match, TRBD1 (6 bases). The CDR3 covers 12 residues. Per germline, CDR1 SEHNR and CDR2 FQNEAQ (reference sequence). The CDR3 DNA sequence: TGTGCCAGCAGCTTAACAGGGTTTGGCTGCACCTTC. Its protein is CASSLTGFGCTF. Full variable domain (remainder filled in from reference TRBV7-9 and TRBJ1-2): DTGVSQNPRHKITKRGQNVTFRCDPISEHNRLYWYRQTLGQGPEFLTYFQNEAQLEKSRLLSDRFSAERPKGSFSTLEIQRTEQGDSAMYLCASSLTGFGCTFGSGTRLTVV.

This clonotype has a handful of counts. This chain connects TRBV4-2 to TRBJ1-2, with 7 bases identical to TRBD1. The length of the CDR3 is 12 residues. V was pared by 6 bases and J by 3 bases, with 1 base of the junction left unmatched. Looked up from germline, CDR1 is LGHNA and CDR2 is YNFKEQ. The CDR3 DNA follows: TGTGCCAGCAGGACAGGGTACTATGGCTACACCTTC. This sequence encodes CASRTGYYGYTF.

The V call is TRBV9, the J call TRBJ2-7, with unresolved D. In germline, CDR1 is SGDLS, CDR2 YYNGEE. CDR3 size: 14 residues. Deletions cut 3 bases from V and 5 bases from J, with 15 bases between. CDR3 residues: CASSAGAARDEQYF. CDR3 nucleotide sequence: TGTGCCAGCAGCGCAGGCGCTGCCCGAGACGAGCAGTACTTC.

The chain is built from TRBV12-3 or TRBV12-4 and TRBJ2-7; no firm D call. The CDR3 totals 14 residues. V was trimmed by 1 base and J by 3 bases, leaving 10 bases between them. CDR3 sequence (DNA): TGTGCCAGCAGTTTAGGACTGTCCCTCTACGAGCAGTACTTC. This encodes CASSLGLSLYEQYF.

This sequence joins TRBV19 and TRBJ1-1; TRBD1 might be the D (5 bases). V was clipped by 5 bases and J by 3 bases, with 13 bases between them. In germline, CDR1 is LNHDA, CDR2 SQIVND (reference sequence). The CDR3 is 14 amino acids. The CDR3 sequence is CASSPGARYTEAFF. Here the CDR3 DNA reads TGTGCCAGTAGTCCTGGGGCCCGGTACACTGAAGCTTTCTTT.

The table lists this clonotype with a few counts. The V and J genes are TRBV20-1 and TRBJ1-2, with 12 nucleotides matching TRBD1. CDR3 length: 14 residues. Germline V lookup: CDR1 DFQATT, CDR2 SNEGSKA (reference sequence). V gave up 0 bases and J gave up 8 bases; unmatched junction bases: 4. For the CDR3, the DNA is TGCAGTGCTAGAGAATTTGGGACAGGGGGCGGCTACACCTTC. Amino acid sequence: CSAREFGTGGGYTF.

This clonotype has just a few counts. The chain has TRBV6-1 and TRBJ1-1; D perhaps matches TRBD1 (5 bases). Germline V lookup: CDR1 MNHNS, CDR2 SASEGT. V lost 7 bases and J lost 1, with 10 bases in between. The length of the CDR3 is 13 residues. CDR3 bases: TGTGCCAGCATTACCGGGACGAACACTGAAGCTTTCTTT. Encoded protein: CASITGTNTEAFF.

This clonotype appeared a few times. DNA for the CDR3: TGTGCCAGTAGACTATGGACAGGAAAGAACACTGAAGCTTTCTTT. It specifies CASRLWTGKNTEAFF. The rearrangement uses TRBV19 and TRBJ1-1, with 7 bases lining up with TRBD1. The CDR3 is 15 residues long. V dropped 6 bases and J dropped 1; count of bases not matched to a gene: 8. CDR1 LNHDA and CDR2 SQIVND come from the germline V gene (reference sequence).

The chain carries TRBV6-5 and TRBJ1-6; no definite D call. The CDR3 has 12 residues. The V and J ends lost 4 bases and 10 bases respectively, with 8 bases between them. The germline V gene encodes CDR1 MNHEY and CDR2 SVGAGI. The chain's CDR3 is CASSSMKSPLHF. Here the CDR3 DNA reads TGTGCCAGCAGTTCGATGAAGTCACCCCTCCACTTT.

The chain employs TRBV20-1 and TRBJ1-1, with D unclear. With 4 bases removed from V and 4 bases from J, the gap between germline ends came to 16 bases. This CDR3 contains 14 residues. Germline CDR1 DFQATT, CDR2 SNEGSKA (reference sequence). CDR3 bases: TGCAGTGCTACAAAGGCGGGAGGTAGCACTGAAGCTTTCTTT. Its translation: CSATKAGGSTEAFF.

This clonotype was counted only a few times. The CDR3 sequence is CSARKEGQGNQPQHF. The CDR3 DNA is TGCAGTGCTAGAAAGGAGGGGCAGGGTAATCAGCCCCAGCATTTT. The chain employs TRBV20-1 and TRBJ1-5; possible D gene TRBD1, 5 bases. The CDR3 runs to 15 residues. Trimming took 2 bases from V and 4 from J, leaving 15 bases between them. Looked up from germline, CDR1 is DFQATT and CDR2 is SNEGSKA (reference sequence).

The CDR3 sequence: CASSYSILAGADTQYF. The DNA for the CDR3 is TGTGCCAGCAGTTACTCGATACTAGCGGGAGCAGATACGCAGTATTTT. The V gene is TRBV6-5, the J gene TRBJ2-3; 11 bases line up with TRBD2. The CDR3 has 16 residues. CDR1 is MNHEY and CDR2 is SVGAGI in the germline V gene. Trimming took 0 bases from V and 4 from J; bases not matched to a gene: 3.

The chain uses TRBV20-1 and TRBJ2-3, with TRBD2 matching over 12 bases. V trimming: 2 bases; J trimming: 1 base; junction bases outside the gene matches: 7. CDR1 and CDR2 (germline): DFQATT, SNEGSKA (reference sequence). The CDR3 spans 17 residues. CDR3 sequence (DNA): TGCAGTGCTAGAACTAGCGGGGGGCCCCGACGCACAGATACGCAGTATTTT. It codes for CSARTSGGPRRTDTQYF.

This clonotype has a count of ten or more. This sequence joins TRBV4-1 and TRBJ2-2, with a tentative D call TRBD1 (7 bases). The V end was cut by 4 bases, the J end by 5 bases, with 17 bases between. This CDR3 comprises 16 residues. Looked up from germline, CDR1 is MGHRA and CDR2 is YSYEKL. The CDR3 region has the DNA TGCGCCAGCAGCCCCAGGGGGTGGAGGGGTACCGGGGAGCTGTTTTTT. This codes for CASSPRGWRGTGELFF.

This clonotype occurred many times. CDR3 residues: CSATGQGARGDEKLFF. DNA for the CDR3: TGCAGTGCCACTGGCCAGGGGGCGCGAGGAGATGAAAAACTGTTTTTT. The V and J genes are TRBV20-1 and TRBJ1-4, with 8 bases matching TRBD1. The germline CDR1 and CDR2 sequences are DFQATT and SNEGSKA (reference sequence). The CDR3 runs 16 residues. The V gene end was trimmed by 6 bases and the J gene end by 6 bases; junction bases not matched to a gene: 15.

The J gene is TRBJ2-7, the V gene TRBV25-1; no clear D. V lost 1 base, J lost 3 bases, and 7 bases lay in between. The CDR3 is made up of 13 amino acids. The germline gives CDR1 MGHDK, CDR2 SYGVNS. The CDR3 loop is CASSEFHFYEQYF. The CDR3 DNA follows: TGTGCCAGCAGTGAATTCCACTTCTACGAGCAGTACTTC.

This clonotype was observed a handful of times. V is TRBV20-1 and J is TRBJ2-1; TRBD2 matches at 9 bases. V was pared by 4 bases and J by 8 bases, with 9 bases of the junction left unmatched. This CDR3 has 14 residues. Per germline, CDR1 DFQATT and CDR2 SNEGSKA (reference sequence). The chain's CDR3 is CSAILAGPGDEQFF. In DNA, the CDR3 is TGCAGTGCTATACTAGCGGGCCCAGGGGATGAGCAGTTCTTC.

Note on this clonotype: The junction does not match germline at one end; this may be a read error. The gene calls are TRBV7-9 and TRBJ2-5, with D possibly being TRBD1 (5 bases). CDR3 size: 13 residues. From germline, CDR1 is SEHNR and CDR2 FQNEAQ (reference sequence). CDR3 in DNA: TGTTCCAGCAGCTTAGGGGTATTGGAGACCCAGTACTTC. Amino acids: CSSSLGVLETQYF.

The gene calls are TRBV3-1 and TRBJ2-2; D is uncertain. The CDR3 is 13 amino acids. Germline CDR1 LGHDT, CDR2 YNNKEL (reference sequence). V lost 7 bases and J lost 3, with 9 bases in between. CDR3 in amino acids: CASTEPYTGELFF. CDR3 DNA: TGTGCCAGCACGGAACCATACACCGGGGAGCTGTTTTTT.

The chain couples TRBV5-8 to TRBJ2-7; TRBD2 agrees at 9 bases. Trimming took 4 bases from V and 2 from J; bases not matched to a gene: 7. The CDR3 is 15 amino acids. Germline V gene sequence: CDR1 SGHTS, CDR2 YDEGEE. CDR3 residues: CASSIGTSIPYEQYF. The CDR3 coding sequence is TGTGCCAGCAGCATTGGGACTAGCATCCCCTACGAGCAGTACTTC.

The rearrangement uses TRBV20-1 and TRBJ2-1; 8 positions match TRBD1. The CDR3 length is 14 residues. The V segment lost 4 bases and the J segment 6 bases; nucleotides outside the gene matches: 8. Germline CDR1 is DFQATT and CDR2 is SNEGSKA (reference sequence). The CDR3 DNA follows: TGCAGTGCTACATCCGGGACAGGTAGCAATGAGCAGTTCTTC. The encoded protein is CSATSGTGSNEQFF.

This clonotype was counted only a few times. The chain carries TRBV2 and TRBJ2-1; a possible D gene is TRBD2 (6 bases). The CDR3 covers 15 residues. CDR1 is SNHLY and CDR2 is FYNNEI in the germline V gene. Trimming shortened V by 6 bases and J by 6 bases, and 18 bases separated the two germline ends. The CDR3 sequence: CASREGISHINEQFF. The DNA for the CDR3 is TGTGCCAGCAGGGAGGGGATTTCTCACATCAATGAGCAGTTCTTC.

The V gene is TRBV20-1, the J gene TRBJ1-6; 8 bases align to TRBD1. There are 14 residues in the CDR3. After removal of 5 bases from V and 10 bases from J, the junction contained 10 bases not matched to a gene. Germline CDR1 DFQATT, CDR2 SNEGSKA (reference sequence). CDR3 DNA: TGCAGTGCTGAGAGGACAGGGAAAGGATCACCCCTCCACTTT. It specifies CSAERTGKGSPLHF.

The chain couples TRBV24-1 to TRBJ2-3; no definite D call. Trimming stripped 4 bases from V and 2 bases from J, with 12 bases between. The CDR3 consists of 15 residues. Germline V gene lookup returns CDR1 KGHDR and CDR2 SFDVKD. Here the CDR3 reads CATSETGRSTDTQYF. CDR3 bases: TGTGCCACCAGTGAAACTGGACGATCCACAGATACGCAGTATTTT.